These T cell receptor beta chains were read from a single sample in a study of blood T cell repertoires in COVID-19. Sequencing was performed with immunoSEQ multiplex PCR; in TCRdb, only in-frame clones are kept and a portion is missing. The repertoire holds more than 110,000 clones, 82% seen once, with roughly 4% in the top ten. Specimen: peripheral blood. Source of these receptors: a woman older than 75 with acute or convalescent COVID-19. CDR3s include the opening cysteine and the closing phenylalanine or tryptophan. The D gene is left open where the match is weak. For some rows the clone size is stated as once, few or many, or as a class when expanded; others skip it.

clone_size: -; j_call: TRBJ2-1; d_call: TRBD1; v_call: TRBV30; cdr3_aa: CAWSVLGGAGSYNEQFF; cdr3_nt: TGTGCCTGGAGTGTACTAGGGGGCGCTGGGTCCTACAATGAGCAGTTCTTC
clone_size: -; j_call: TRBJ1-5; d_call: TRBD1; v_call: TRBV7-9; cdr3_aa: CASSLGGPTGVSNQPQHF; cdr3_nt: TGTGCCAGCAGCTTAGGAGGTCCGACAGGGGTGAGCAATCAGCCCCAGCATTTT
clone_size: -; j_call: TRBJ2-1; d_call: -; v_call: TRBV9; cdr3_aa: CASSARINEQFF; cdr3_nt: TGTGCCAGCAGCGCCCGTATTAATGAGCAGTTCTTC
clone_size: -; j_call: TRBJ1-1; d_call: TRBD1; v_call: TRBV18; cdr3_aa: CASSQAGGNTEAFF; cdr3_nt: TGTGCCAGCTCCCAGGCAGGGGGTAACACTGAAGCTTTCTTT
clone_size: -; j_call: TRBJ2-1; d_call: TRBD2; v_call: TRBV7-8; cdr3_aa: CASSRHISGTSSYNEQFF; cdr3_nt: TGTGCCAGCAGCCGTCACATTAGCGGGACGAGCTCCTACAATGAGCAGTTCTTC
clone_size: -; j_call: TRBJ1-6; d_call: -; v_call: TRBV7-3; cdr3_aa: CASSLRQNSPLHF; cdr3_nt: TGTGCCAGCAGCTTAAGACAGAATTCACCCCTCCACTTT
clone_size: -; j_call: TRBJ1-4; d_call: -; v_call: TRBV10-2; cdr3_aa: CASSPGHLATNEKLFF; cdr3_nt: TGCGCCAGCAGTCCGGGACACCTTGCAACTAATGAAAAACTGTTTTTT
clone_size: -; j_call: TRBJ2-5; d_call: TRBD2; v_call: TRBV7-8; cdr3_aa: CASSHLAGGRETQYF; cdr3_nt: TGTGCCAGCAGCCACCTAGCGGGGGGGCGAGAGACCCAGTACTTC
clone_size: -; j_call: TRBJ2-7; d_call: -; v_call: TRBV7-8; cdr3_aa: CASSLAPRGSYEQYF; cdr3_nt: TGTGCCAGCAGCTTAGCGCCAAGGGGCTCCTACGAGCAGTACTTC
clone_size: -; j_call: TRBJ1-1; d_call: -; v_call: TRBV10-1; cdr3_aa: CASNSGENTEAFF; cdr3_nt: TGCGCCAGCAATTCCGGAGAGAACACTGAAGCTTTCTTT
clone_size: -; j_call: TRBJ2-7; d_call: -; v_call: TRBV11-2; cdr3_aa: CASSLNTGPSYEQYF; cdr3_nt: TGTGCCAGCAGCCTTAATACAGGGCCTTCCTACGAGCAGTACTTC
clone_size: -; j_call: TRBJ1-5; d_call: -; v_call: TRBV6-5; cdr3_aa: CASSSGVHQPQHF; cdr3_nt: TGTGCCAGCAGTTCCGGGGTTCATCAGCCCCAGCATTTT
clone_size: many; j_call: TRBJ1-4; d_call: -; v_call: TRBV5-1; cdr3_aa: CASSLGQITTNEKLFF; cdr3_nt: TGCGCCAGCAGCTTGGGGCAGATCACAACTAATGAAAAACTGTTTTTT
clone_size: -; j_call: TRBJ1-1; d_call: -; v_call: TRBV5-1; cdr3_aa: CASSAQGPITEAFF; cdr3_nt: TGCGCCAGCAGCGCCCAGGGGCCTATCACTGAAGCTTTCTTT
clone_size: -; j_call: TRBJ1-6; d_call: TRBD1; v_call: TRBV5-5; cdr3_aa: CASSLPPTGGYNSPLHF; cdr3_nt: TGTGCCAGCAGCCTTCCTCCGACAGGGGGATATAATTCACCCCTCCACTTT
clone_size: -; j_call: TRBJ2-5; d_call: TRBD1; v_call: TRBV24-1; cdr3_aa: CATSDTYTGQGIQETQYF; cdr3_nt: TGTGCCACCAGTGACACCTATACCGGACAGGGCATACAAGAGACCCAGTACTTC
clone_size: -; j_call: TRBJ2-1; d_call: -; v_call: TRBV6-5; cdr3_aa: CASSYYSQSSYNEQFF; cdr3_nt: TGTGCCAGCAGTTACTACAGCCAGAGCTCCTACAATGAGCAGTTCTTC
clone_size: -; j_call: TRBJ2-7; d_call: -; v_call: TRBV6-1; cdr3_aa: CASSEPLRQKYEQYF; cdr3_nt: TGTGCCAGCAGTGAACCTTTGCGACAGAAATACGAGCAGTACTTC
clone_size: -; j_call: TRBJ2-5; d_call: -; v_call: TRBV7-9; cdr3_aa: CASSPGTWAQETQYF; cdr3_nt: TGTGCCAGCAGCCCCGGGACTTGGGCACAAGAGACCCAGTACTTC
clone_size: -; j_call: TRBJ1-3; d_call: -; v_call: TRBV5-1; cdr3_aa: CASSSGALIWGLDSGNTIYF; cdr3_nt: TGCGCCAGCAGCTCCGGTGCCCTTATCTGGGGCTTAGATTCTGGAAACACCATATATTTT
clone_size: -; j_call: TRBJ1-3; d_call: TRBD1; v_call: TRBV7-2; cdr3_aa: CASSPNSGGTGNTIYF; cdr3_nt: TGTGCCAGCAGCCCCAACTCAGGGGGCACAGGAAACACCATATATTTT
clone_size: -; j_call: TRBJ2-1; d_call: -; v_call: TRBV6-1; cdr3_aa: CASSDTESSYNEQFF; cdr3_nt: TGTGCCAGCAGTGACACCGAGAGCTCCTACAATGAGCAGTTCTTC
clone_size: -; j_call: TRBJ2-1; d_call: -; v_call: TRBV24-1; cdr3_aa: CATRGEGGPYNEQFF; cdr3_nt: TGTGCCACCAGGGGTGAGGGGGGGCCCTACAATGAGCAGTTCTTC
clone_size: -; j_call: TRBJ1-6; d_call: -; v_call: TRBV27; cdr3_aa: CASSFGGIRSPLHF; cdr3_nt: TGTGCCAGCAGTTTCGGGGGGATCAGGTCACCCCTCCACTTT
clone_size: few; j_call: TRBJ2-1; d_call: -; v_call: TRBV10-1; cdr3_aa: CASSDPMYNEQFF; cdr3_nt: TGCGCCAGCAGTGATCCAATGTACAATGAGCAGTTCTTC
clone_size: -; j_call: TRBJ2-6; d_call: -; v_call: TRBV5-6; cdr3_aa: CASSWPGVRSGANVLTF; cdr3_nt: TGTGCCAGCAGCTGGCCAGGGGTGCGCTCTGGGGCCAACGTCCTGACTTTC
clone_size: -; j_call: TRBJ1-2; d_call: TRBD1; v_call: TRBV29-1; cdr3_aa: CSVETGGDGYTF; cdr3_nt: TGCAGCGTTGAGACAGGGGGCGATGGCTACACCTTC
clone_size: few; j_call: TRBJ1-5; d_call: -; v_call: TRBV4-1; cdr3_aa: CASSPRVGGLLVNQPQHF; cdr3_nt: TGCGCCAGCAGCCCCAGAGTTGGAGGGCTTTTAGTAAATCAGCCCCAGCATTTT
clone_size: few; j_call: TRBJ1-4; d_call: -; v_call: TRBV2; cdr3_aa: CASNGALAEKLFF; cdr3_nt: TGTGCCAGCAATGGGGCGCTAGCGGAAAAACTGTTTTTT
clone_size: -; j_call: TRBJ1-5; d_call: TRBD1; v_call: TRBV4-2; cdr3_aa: CASSQSRGTWQPQHF; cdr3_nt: TGTGCCAGCAGCCAGAGCAGGGGGACGTGGCAGCCCCAGCATTTT
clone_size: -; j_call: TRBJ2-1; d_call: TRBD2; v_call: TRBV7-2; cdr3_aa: CASSLVGTSAYNEQFF; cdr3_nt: TGTGCCAGCAGCTTAGTAGGGACTAGCGCATACAATGAGCAGTTCTTC
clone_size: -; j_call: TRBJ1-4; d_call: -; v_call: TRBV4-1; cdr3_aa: CASSQGAGSNEKLFF; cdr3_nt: TGCGCCAGCAGCCAAGGGGCGGGTTCTAATGAAAAACTGTTTTTT
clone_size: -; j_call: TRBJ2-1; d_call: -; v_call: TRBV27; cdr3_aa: CASSNAGRYNEQFF; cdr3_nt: TGTGCCAGCAGTAATGCGGGGAGGTACAATGAGCAGTTCTTC
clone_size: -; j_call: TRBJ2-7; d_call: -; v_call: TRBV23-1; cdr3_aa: CASSQVRSCGGVDYEQYF; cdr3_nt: TGCGCCAGCAGTCAAGTCCGGTCATGTGGGGGCGTTGACTACGAGCAGTACTTC
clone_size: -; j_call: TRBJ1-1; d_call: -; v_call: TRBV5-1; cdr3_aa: CASSLQTPDTEAFF; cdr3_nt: TGCGCCAGCAGCTTGCAGACACCGGACACTGAAGCTTTCTTT
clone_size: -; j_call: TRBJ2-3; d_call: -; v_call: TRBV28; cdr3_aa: CASSLEGAGYTDTQYF; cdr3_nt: TGTGCCAGCAGTTTGGAGGGAGCGGGTTACACAGATACGCAGTATTTT
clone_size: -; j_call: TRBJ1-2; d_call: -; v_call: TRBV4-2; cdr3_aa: CASSQAYKTAAYGYTF; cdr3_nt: TGTGCCAGCAGCCAAGCTTATAAGACAGCCGCATATGGCTACACCTTC
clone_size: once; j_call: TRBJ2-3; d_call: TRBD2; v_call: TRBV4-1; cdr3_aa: CASSQFRTSGIWQYF; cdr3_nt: TGCGCCAGCAGCCAATTCAGGACTAGCGGGATTTGGCAGTATTTT
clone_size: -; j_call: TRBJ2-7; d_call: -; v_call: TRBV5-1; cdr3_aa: CASSLASTRSYEQYF; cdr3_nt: TGCGCCAGCAGCTTGGCCTCGACACGCTCCTACGAGCAGTACTTC
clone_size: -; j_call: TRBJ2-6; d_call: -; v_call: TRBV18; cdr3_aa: CASSPFGGRANVLTF; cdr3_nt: TGTGCCAGCTCACCATTTGGCGGAAGGGCCAACGTCCTGACTTTC
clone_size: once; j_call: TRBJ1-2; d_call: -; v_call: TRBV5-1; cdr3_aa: CASSPVGAPYGYTF; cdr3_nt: TGCGCCAGCAGCCCGGTAGGGGCCCCCTATGGCTACACCTTC
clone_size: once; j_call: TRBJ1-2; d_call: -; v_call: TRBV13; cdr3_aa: CASSLRGGWVRNGYTF; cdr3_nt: TGTGCCAGCAGCTTGAGGGGGGGTTGGGTCCGCAATGGCTACACCTTC
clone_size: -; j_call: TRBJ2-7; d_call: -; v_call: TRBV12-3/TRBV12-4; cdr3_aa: CASTTGSYEQYF; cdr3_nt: TGTGCCAGCACCACCGGGAGCTACGAGCAGTACTTC
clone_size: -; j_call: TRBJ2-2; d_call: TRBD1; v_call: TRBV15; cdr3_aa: CATSYDRGSYTGELFF; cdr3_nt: TGTGCCACCAGCTATGACAGGGGTTCGTACACCGGGGAGCTGTTTTTT
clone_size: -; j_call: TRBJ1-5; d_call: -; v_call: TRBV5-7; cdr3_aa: CASSLETVYSNQPQHF; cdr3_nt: TGTGCCAGCAGCTTGGAAACAGTCTATAGCAATCAGCCCCAGCATTTT
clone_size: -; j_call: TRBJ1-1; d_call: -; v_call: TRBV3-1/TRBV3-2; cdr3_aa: CASSQDHYGLNTEAFF; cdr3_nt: TGTGCCAGCAGCCAAGATCATTACGGGTTGAACACTGAAGCTTTCTTT
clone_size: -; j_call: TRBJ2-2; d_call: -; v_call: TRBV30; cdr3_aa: CAWSVQGSNTGELFF; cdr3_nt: TGTGCCTGGAGTGTACAGGGCTCAAACACCGGGGAGCTGTTTTTT
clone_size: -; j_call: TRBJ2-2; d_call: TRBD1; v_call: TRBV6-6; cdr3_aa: CASRQPGQGTGELFF; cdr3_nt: TGTGCCAGCAGACAACCGGGACAGGGTACCGGGGAGCTGTTTTTT
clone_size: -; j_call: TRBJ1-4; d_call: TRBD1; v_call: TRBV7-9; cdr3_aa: CASSSKDRRLFSTNEKLFF; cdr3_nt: TGTGCCAGCAGCTCCAAGGACAGGAGACTTTTCTCAACTAATGAAAAACTGTTTTTT